This record covers a single T cell receptor (beta chain). In the study's own analysis: Amplification of reference gene primers provided the estimated nucleated cell counts. Only in-frame clones appear in the TCRdb table, and some are missing; sequencing was by immunoSEQ multiplex PCR. V, J and clone size derive from that table, while D and trimming were established from the DNA sequence. Of roughly 150,000 clones in the sample, 65% to 85% were seen once. The source of the sample is a study of blood T cell repertoires in COVID-19. Across the study: Samples came from the United States, Italy and Spain, spanning acute and convalescent COVID-19. T cells, B-cell-depleted T cells, or PBMCs provided the cDNA or gDNA that served as material.

With 0 bases clipped from V and 2 bases from J, the junction kept 6 bases outside the gene matches. Per the germline V gene, CDR1 is LGHDT and CDR2 is YNNKEL (reference sequence). There are 18 residues in the CDR3. V and J are TRBV3-1 (or the pseudogene TRBV3-2) and TRBJ2-4; 11 bases fit TRBD2. This clonotype originated in a man between 65 and 85 years old with active or convalescent COVID-19. Sequenced sample: peripheral blood. This CDR3 is CASSQEILAGGSKNIQYF. The CDR3 DNA reads as TGTGCCAGCAGCCAAGAAATCCTAGCGGGGGGATCCAAAAACATTCAGTACTTC.